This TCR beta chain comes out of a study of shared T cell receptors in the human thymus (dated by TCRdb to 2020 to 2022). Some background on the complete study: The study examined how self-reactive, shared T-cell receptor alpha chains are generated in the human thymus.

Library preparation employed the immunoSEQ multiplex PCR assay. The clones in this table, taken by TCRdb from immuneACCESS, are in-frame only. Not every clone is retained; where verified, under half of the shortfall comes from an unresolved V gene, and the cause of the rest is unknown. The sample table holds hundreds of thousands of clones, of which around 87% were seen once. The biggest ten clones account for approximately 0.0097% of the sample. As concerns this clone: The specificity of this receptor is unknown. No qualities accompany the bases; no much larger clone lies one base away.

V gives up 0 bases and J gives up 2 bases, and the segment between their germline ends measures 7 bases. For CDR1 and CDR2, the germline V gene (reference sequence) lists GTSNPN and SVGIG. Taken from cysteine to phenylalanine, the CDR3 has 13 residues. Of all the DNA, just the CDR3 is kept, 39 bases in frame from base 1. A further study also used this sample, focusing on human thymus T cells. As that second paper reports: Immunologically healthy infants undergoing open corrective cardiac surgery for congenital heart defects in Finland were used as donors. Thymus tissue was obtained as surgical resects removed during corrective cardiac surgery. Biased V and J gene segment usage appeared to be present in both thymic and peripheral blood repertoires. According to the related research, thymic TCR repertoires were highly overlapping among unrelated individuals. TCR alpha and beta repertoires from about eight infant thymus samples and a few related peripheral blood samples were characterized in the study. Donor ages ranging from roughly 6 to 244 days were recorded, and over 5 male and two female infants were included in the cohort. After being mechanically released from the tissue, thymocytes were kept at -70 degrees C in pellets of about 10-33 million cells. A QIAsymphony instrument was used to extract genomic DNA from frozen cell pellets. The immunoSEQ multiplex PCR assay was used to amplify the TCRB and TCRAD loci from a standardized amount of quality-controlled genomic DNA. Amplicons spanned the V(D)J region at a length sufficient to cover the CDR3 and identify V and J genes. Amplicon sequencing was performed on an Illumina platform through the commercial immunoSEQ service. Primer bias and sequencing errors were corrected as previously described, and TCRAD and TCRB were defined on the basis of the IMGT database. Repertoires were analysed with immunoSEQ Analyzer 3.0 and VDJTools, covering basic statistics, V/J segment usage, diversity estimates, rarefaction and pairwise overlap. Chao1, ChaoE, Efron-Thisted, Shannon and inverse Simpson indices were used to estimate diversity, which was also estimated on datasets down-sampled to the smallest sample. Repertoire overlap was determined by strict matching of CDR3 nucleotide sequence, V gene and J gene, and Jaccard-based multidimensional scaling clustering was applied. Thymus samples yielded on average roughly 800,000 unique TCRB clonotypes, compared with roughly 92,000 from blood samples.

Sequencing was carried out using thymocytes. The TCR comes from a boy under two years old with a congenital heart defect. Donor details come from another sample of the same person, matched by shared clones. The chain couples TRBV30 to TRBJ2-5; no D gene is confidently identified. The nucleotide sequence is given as TGTGCCTGGAGTGTCGAGAGTCAAGAGACCCAGTACTTC. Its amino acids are CAWSVESQETQYF.